The clone carrying this T cell receptor (beta chain) was seen many times. Its antigen is as yet unknown. Original methodology: The number of TCRs in each sample had a median of approximately 93,000 and spanned roughly 23,224 to 750,000. TCRdb itself ran the RACE reads through MiXCR, one entry per CDR3 protein. V and J calls and clone size were set by TCRdb, not the authors. The sample records 40,000 to 45,000 distinct CDR3 sequences, about 8.9% being singletons. This CDR3 spans 14 amino acids. Germline lookup yields CDR1 MNHGY and CDR2 SVAAGI. Between the trimmed V and J ends, which lost 4 bases and 5 bases, there was a span of 9 bases. This record belongs to a study of human T cells and chemical hapten exposure. Study-level results: Alopecia affected the donors, so their immune response may differ from healthy people's.

Stated time point: patch test 2, 6 weeks after DPC sensitization. Treatment: therapeutic diphenylcyclopropenone sensitization with weekly scalp DPC. This chain connects TRBV6-9 to TRBJ1-6, with D unclear. The sequence derives from a woman in her 40s with alopecia areata. Some clones in this sample may be carry-over from other donors' samples. The material was whole blood, obtained in connection with sensitization to the hapten diphenylcyclopropenone (DPC). CDR3 amino acids: CASSSSVNNSPLHF. The DNA of the CDR3 is TGTGCCAGCAGTTCTTCAGTAAATAATTCACCCCTCCACTTT.